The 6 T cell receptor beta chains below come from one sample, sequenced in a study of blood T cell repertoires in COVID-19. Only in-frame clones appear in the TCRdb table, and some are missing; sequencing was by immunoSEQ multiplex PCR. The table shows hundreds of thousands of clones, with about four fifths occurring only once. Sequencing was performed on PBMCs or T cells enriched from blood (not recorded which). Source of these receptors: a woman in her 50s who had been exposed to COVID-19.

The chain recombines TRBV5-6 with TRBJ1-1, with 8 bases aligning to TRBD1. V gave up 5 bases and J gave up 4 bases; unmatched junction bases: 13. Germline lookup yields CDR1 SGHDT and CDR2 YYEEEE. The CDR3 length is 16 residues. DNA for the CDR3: TGTGCCAGCAGGGGACAGGATCTTTTATGGGGCACTGAAGCTTTCTTT. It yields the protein CASRGQDLLWGTEAFF. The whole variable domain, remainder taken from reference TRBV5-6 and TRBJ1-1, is DAGVTQSPTHLIKTRGQQVTLRCSPKSGHDTVSWYQQALGQGPQFIFQYYEEEERQRGNFPDRFSGHQFPNYSSELNVNALLLGDSALYLCASRGQDLLWGTEAFFGQGTRLTVV.

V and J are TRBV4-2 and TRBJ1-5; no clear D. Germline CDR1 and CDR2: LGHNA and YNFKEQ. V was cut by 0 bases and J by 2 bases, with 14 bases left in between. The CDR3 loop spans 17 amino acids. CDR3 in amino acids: CASSQEVSGIGNQPQHF. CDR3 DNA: TGTGCCAGCAGCCAAGAGGTATCCGGGATAGGCAATCAGCCCCAGCATTTT.

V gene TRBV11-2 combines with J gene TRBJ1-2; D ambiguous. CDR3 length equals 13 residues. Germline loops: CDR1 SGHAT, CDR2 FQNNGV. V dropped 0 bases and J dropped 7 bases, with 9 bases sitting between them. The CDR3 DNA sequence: TGTGCCAGCAGCTTAGAGAGGGCGTCTGGCTACACCTTC. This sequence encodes CASSLERASGYTF.

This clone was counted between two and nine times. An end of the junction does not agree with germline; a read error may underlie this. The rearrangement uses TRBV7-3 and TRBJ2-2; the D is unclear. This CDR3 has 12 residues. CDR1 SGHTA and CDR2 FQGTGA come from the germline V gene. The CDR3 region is CASSLNTGELFF. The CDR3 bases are TGTGCCAGCAGCTTGAACACAGGGGAGCTGTTTTTT. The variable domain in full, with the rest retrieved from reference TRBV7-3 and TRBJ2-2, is GAGVSQTPSNKVTEKGKYVELRCDPISGHTALYWYRQSLGQGPEFLIYFQGTGAADDSGLPNDRFFAVRPEGSVSTLKIQRTERGDSAVYLCASSLNTGELFFGEGSRLTVL.

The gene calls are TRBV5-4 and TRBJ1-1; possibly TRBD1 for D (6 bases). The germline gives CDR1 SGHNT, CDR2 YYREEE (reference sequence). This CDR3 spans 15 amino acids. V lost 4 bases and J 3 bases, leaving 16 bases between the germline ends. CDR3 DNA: TGTGCCAGCAGCCCGGGGGGGGCGATATACACTGAAGCTTTCTTT. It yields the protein CASSPGGAIYTEAFF.

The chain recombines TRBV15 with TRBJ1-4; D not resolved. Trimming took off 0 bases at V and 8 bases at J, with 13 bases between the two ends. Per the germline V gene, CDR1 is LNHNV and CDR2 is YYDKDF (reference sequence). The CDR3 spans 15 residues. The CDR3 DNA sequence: TGTGCCACCAGCAGAGATCAGAGAGGGTTCGAAAAACTGTTTTTT. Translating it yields CATSRDQRGFEKLFF. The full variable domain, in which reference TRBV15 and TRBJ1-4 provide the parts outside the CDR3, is DAMVIQNPRYQVTQFGKPVTLSCSQTLNHNVMYWYQQKSSQAPKLLFHYYDKDFNNEADTPDNFQSRRPNTSFCFLDIRSPGLGDTAMYLCATSRDQRGFEKLFFGSGTQLSVL.